This T cell receptor (beta chain) was identified in a study of tumor T cells in aggressive B-cell lymphoma. Trimming removed 2 bases at V and 4 bases at J, with 20 bases between. Germline V gene lookup returns CDR1 SGHNT and CDR2 YENEEA. The CDR3 sequence is 17 residues long. Generated by immunoSEQ multiplex PCR, the TCRdb table keeps only in-frame clones and is missing some. Of 4,200 or so clones in the sample, more than 65% were seen once. Sample: tumor tissue. The receptor was isolated from an adult with diffuse large B cell lymphoma. The chain employs TRBV11-3 and TRBJ1-1; D perhaps matches TRBD1 (5 bases). The chain's CDR3 is CASSLNSRGGGGTEAFF. The CDR3 DNA reads TGTGCCAGCAGCTTAAATTCGCGGGGAGGCGGGGGCACTGAAGCTTTCTTT.